A single sample gave rise to the 17 T cell receptor beta chains below, sequenced in a study of monozygotic twins with inflammatory bowel disease (dated by TCRdb to between 2019 and 2020). Library prep was done by 5' RACE. Sequencer: Illumina HiSeq 2500. Based on TCRdb reprocessing of the reads, there is one entry per CDR3 protein sequence, and DNA is missing. This sample's table carries about 300,000 distinct CDR3 sequences. 5.6% of the sample belongs to the ten largest clones. Sequencing was performed on blood. These receptors were obtained from a human donor with ulcerative colitis or Crohn's disease, or a healthy co-twin of an affected twin (not recorded which).

The chain is built from TRBV29-1 and TRBJ1-5; TCRdb names TRBD1, which stays unverified in the absence of DNA. The CDR3 length is 13 residues. Germline CDR1 is SQVTM and CDR2 is ANQGSEA. The CDR3 loop is CSAAQGMNQPQHF.

This chain joins TRBV12-3 or TRBV12-4 and TRBJ1-1; TCRdb selects TRBD1, and the lack of DNA leaves this call unchecked. The CDR3 runs to 15 residues. CDR3: CASSNRDRGNTEAFF.

V is TRBV7-3 and J is TRBJ2-5; checking the TCRdb D call of TRBD2 is not possible without DNA. The CDR3 contains 15 residues. Germline CDR1 is SGHTA and CDR2 is FQGTGA. The CDR3 reads CASSLTVAGEETQYF.

The chain uses TRBV30 and TRBJ1-1; the D call of TRBD1 rests on TCRdb alone, since no DNA is present to check it. Germline lookup yields CDR1 GTSNPN and CDR2 SVGIG (reference sequence). This CDR3 comprises 13 residues. The CDR3 sequence is CAWSVGARAEAFF.

The chain joins TRBV28 to TRBJ2-1. Per germline, CDR1 MDHEN and CDR2 SYDVKM. This CDR3 comprises 14 residues. The chain's CDR3 is CASSIWTTNNEQFF. Drawing the rest from reference TRBV28 and TRBJ2-1, the complete variable domain is DVKVTQSSRYLVKRTGEKVFLECVQDMDHENMFWYRQDPGLGLRLIYFSYDVKMKEKGDIPEGYSVSREKKERFSLILESASTNQTSMYLCASSIWTTNNEQFFGPGTRLTVL.

V gene TRBV7-2 combines with J gene TRBJ2-3; the TCRdb D gene call, TRBD1, has no DNA to confirm it. CDR3 size: 15 residues. Germline V gene data show CDR1 as SGHTA and CDR2 as FQGNSA. The CDR3 protein is CASSLSGGSTDTQYF.

The J gene is TRBJ1-6, the V gene TRBV5-1; TCRdb selects TRBD1, and the lack of DNA leaves this call unchecked. The germline gives CDR1 SGHRS, CDR2 YFSETQ. There are 15 residues in the CDR3. Here the CDR3 reads CASSWGRAERAPLHF.

The rearrangement joins TRBV7-2 to TRBJ1-5; the TRBD1 assignment by TCRdb is unverifiable without DNA. Germline V CDR1 and CDR2: SGHTA, FQGNSA. The CDR3 extends over 15 amino acids. CDR3 amino acids: CASSFGDSLDQPQHF.

The rearrangement links TRBV7-9 to TRBJ1-1; TCRdb lists TRBD1, though no DNA is available to test this call. The CDR3 has 15 residues. CDR1 is SEHNR, CDR2 FQNEAQ, per germline (reference sequence). The CDR3 here is CASSFRQGPNTEAFF.

The chain has TRBV15 and TRBJ2-2; TCRdb reports TRBD2, a call that lacks DNA to check it against. The CDR3 spans 17 residues. CDR1 and CDR2 from the germline V gene are LNHNV and YYDKDF (reference sequence). CDR3 amino acids: CATSRAGLLWDTGELFF.

This CDR3 is CASSAEETQYF. The rearrangement links TRBV10-2 to TRBJ2-5; TCRdb calls TRBD2, which cannot be checked without DNA. Germline loops: CDR1 WSHSY, CDR2 SAAADI. The CDR3 loop spans 11 amino acids.

The chain uses TRBV4-1 and TRBJ1-1; TCRdb's D gene call, TRBD1, goes unchecked for lack of DNA. Germline assignment: CDR1 MGHRA and CDR2 YSYEKL. This CDR3 contains 18 residues. CDR3 in amino acids: CASSQDLPPTGQGTEAFF.

CDR3: CASSLWTGVDGNTIYF. The rearrangement joins TRBV7-9 to TRBJ1-3; TCRdb's D call of TRBD1 is untestable without DNA. The CDR3 runs to 16 residues. Germline values: CDR1 SEHNR, CDR2 FQNEAQ (reference sequence). Full variable domain (remainder filled in from reference TRBV7-9 and TRBJ1-3): DTGVSQNPRHKITKRGQNVTFRCDPISEHNRLYWYRQTLGQGPEFLTYFQNEAQLEKSRLLSDRFSAERPKGSFSTLEIQRTEQGDSAMYLCASSLWTGVDGNTIYFGEGSWLTVV.

This CDR3 is CASSLVGLDEQYF. This chain connects TRBV7-9 to TRBJ2-7; the TCRdb D gene call, TRBD2, has no DNA to confirm it. This CDR3 is built from 13 residues. Germline loops: CDR1 SEHNR, CDR2 FQNEAQ (reference sequence).

This sequence joins TRBV11-2 and TRBJ2-6; TCRdb proposes TRBD1, but this gene call is untestable without DNA. Germline assignment: CDR1 SGHAT and CDR2 FQNNGV. This CDR3 spans 18 amino acids. CDR3 region: CASSLVSGALSGANVLTF.

V and J are TRBV7-8 and TRBJ1-5; TCRdb outputs TRBD1, but without DNA this stays unchecked. The germline gives CDR1 SGHVS, CDR2 FQNEAQ. This CDR3 spans 15 amino acids. The chain's CDR3 is CASSQTGTGGHPQHF.

The chain combines TRBV10-3 with TRBJ1-2. Germline V gene lookup returns CDR1 ENHRY and CDR2 SYGVKD. This CDR3 contains 14 residues. CDR3: CAISESPRNYGYTF.